One sample yielded the 9 T cell receptor beta chains listed below, sequenced in a study of blood T cell repertoires in COVID-19. The protocol was immunoSEQ multiplex PCR, while the TCRdb copy is restricted to in-frame clones and leaves out a portion. The table lists 200,000 to 250,000 clones, approximately 92% of them singletons. The sample comprised PBMCs or T cells enriched from blood (not recorded which). The receptors originated from a woman under 30 in a cohort exposed to, infected with or recovered from COVID-19 (not recorded which).

This clone was counted only a few times. The junction does not match germline at one end; this may be a read error. This sequence joins TRBV6-5 and TRBJ2-1, with TRBD1 as a possible D gene (6 bases). The CDR3 consists of 14 residues. The germline gives CDR1 MNHEY, CDR2 SVGAGI. The CDR3 DNA is TGTGCCAGCAGTGACTCATCAAGGGACACTGAGCAGTTCTTC. The encoded protein is CASSDSSRDTEQFF.

The chain combines TRBV3-1 (or the pseudogene TRBV3-2) with TRBJ2-2, with D maybe TRBD1 (5 bases). Germline CDR1 LGHDT, CDR2 YNNKEL (reference sequence). The ends were cut back, 6 bases at V and 2 bases at J, with 7 bases in the middle. The CDR3 is 13 residues long. The CDR3 nucleotides are TGTGCCAGCAGAGGACAAAACACCGGGGAGCTGTTTTTT. This encodes CASRGQNTGELFF.

The chain carries TRBV5-1 and TRBJ2-5; 10 positions match TRBD2. The CDR3 spans 18 residues. V trimming: 1 base; J trimming: 5 bases; junction bases outside the gene matches: 14. Germline V CDR1 and CDR2: SGHRS, YFSETQ. CDR3 sequence (DNA): TGCGCCAGCAGCTTGAGGGACCGGACTAGCGGCTTGGGGGAGACCCAGTACTTC. Protein: CASSLRDRTSGLGETQYF. The whole variable domain, filled in from reference TRBV5-1 and TRBJ2-5, reads KAGVTQTPRYLIKTRGQQVTLSCSPISGHRSVSWYQQTPGQGLQFLFEYFSETQRNKGNFPGRFSGRQFSNSRSEMNVSTLELGDSALYLCASSLRDRTSGLGETQYFGPGTRLLVL.

The chain joins TRBV5-1 to TRBJ1-4, with TRBD1 as a possible D gene (5 bases). Germline V CDR1 and CDR2: SGHRS, YFSETQ. Between the trimmed V and J ends, which lost 1 base and 8 bases, there was a span of 15 bases. This CDR3 has 15 residues. The chain's CDR3 is CASSLIGQGEEKLFF. CDR3 in DNA: TGCGCCAGCAGCTTGATAGGGCAGGGTGAGGAAAAACTGTTTTTT.

This sequence joins TRBV18 and TRBJ1-6, with TRBD1 identical over 7 bases. J gave up 9 bases and V 5 bases, and 7 bases lay outside the gene matches. The CDR3 covers 14 residues. Germline lookup yields CDR1 KGHSH and CDR2 LQKENI. CDR3 loop: CASSGDRDGSPLHF. For the CDR3, the DNA is TGTGCCAGCTCAGGAGACAGGGACGGTTCACCCCTCCACTTT.

J is TRBJ2-2 and V is TRBV24-1; D might be TRBD1 (5 bases). V lost 3 bases to trimming and J lost 2 bases, with 12 bases between them. The CDR3 spans 16 residues. The germline V gene has CDR1 KGHDR and CDR2 SFDVKD. The CDR3 reads CATSDTLTANTGELFF. Here the CDR3 DNA reads TGTGCCACCAGTGATACTCTGACAGCAAACACCGGGGAGCTGTTTTTT.

V usage is TRBV19 and J usage is TRBJ1-5; 8 positions agree with TRBD1. Per germline, CDR1 LNHDA and CDR2 SQIVND (reference sequence). V shed 5 bases, J shed 6 bases, and the junction held 3 bases outside the gene matches. The CDR3 extends over 13 amino acids. The CDR3 region has the DNA TGTGCCAGTAGTTATGGACAGGGTCAGCCCCAGCATTTT. This codes for CASSYGQGQPQHF.

This sequence joins TRBV7-9 and TRBJ1-1; TRBD1 agrees at 8 bases. V was pared by 3 bases and J by 5 bases, with 5 bases of the junction left unmatched. The CDR3 loop spans 14 amino acids. Germline CDR1 reads SEHNR; CDR2 reads FQNEAQ (reference sequence). The CDR3 DNA sequence: TGTGCCAGCAGCTTCTCCAGACAGGGGACTGAAGCTTTCTTT. It specifies CASSFSRQGTEAFF.

This clone was seen a few times. V usage is TRBV10-3 and J usage is TRBJ1-4, with D possibly TRBD1 on 5 matching bases. The CDR3 spans 12 residues. Trimming removed 10 bases at V and 8 bases at J, with 14 bases between. CDR1 is ENHRY, CDR2 SYGVKD, per germline. The CDR3 is CATSGGDEKLFF. For the CDR3, the DNA is TGTGCCACTTCAGGCGGGGACGAAAAACTGTTTTTT.